This T cell receptor beta chain is from a study of shared clonotypes between healthy human individuals. Study observations and caveats: The represented genetic and exposure-history diversity was limited by the small number of donors. Shared clonotypes: 4.5% to 5% naive CD4, 3.5% to 4% naive CD8, roughly 2.4% memory CD4, roughly 0.4% memory CD8.

As handled by the study authors: ImmunoSEQ output lacked quality scores and full-length reads, limiting matched filtering. Assay: immunoSEQ multiplex PCR; the TCRdb copy retains only in-frame clones and omits some. The V and J calls and clone size were taken over from that table, and D and trimming were inferred from the DNA. The table records 1,400,000 or so clones, approximately 98.5% of them present only once. To note about this clone: Its antigen is still unknown.

The CDR3 contains 15 residues. Trimming took off 0 bases at V and 0 bases at J, with 9 bases between the two ends. Germline assignment: CDR1 GTSNPN and CDR2 SVGIG (reference sequence). The source is a man aged 25-40 years in good health. The chain has TRBV30 and TRBJ1-3; no clear D. Specimen: naive CD4+ T cells sorted from blood. As to subset: CD45RA+ positively selected. CDR3 amino acids: CAWSVGSSSGNTIYF. The CDR3 DNA sequence: TGTGCCTGGAGTGTGGGCTCGAGCTCTGGAAACACCATATATTTT.